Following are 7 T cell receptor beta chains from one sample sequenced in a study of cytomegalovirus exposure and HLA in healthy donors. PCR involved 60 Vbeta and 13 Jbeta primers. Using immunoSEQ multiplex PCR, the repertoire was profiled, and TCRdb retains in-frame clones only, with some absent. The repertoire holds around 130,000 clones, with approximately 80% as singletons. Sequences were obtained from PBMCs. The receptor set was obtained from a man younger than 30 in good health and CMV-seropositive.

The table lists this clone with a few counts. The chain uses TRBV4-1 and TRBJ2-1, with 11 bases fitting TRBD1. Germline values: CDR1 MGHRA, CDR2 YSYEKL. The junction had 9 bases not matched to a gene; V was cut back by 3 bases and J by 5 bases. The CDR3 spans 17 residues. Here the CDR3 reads CASSQRGQGGINNEQFF. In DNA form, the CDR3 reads TGCGCCAGCAGCCAGCGGGGACAGGGGGGAATAAACAATGAGCAGTTCTTC.

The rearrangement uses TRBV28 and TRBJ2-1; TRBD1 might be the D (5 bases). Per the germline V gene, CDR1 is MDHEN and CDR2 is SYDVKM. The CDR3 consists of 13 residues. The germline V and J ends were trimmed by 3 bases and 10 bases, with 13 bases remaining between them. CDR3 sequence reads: CASSFHGAGEQFF. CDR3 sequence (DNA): TGTGCCAGCAGTTTTCATGGGGCAGGGGAGCAGTTCTTC.

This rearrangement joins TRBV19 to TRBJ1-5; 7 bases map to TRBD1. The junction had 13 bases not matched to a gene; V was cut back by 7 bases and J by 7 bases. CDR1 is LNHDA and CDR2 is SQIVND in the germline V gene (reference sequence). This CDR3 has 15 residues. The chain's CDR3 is CASTTGSELGQPQHF. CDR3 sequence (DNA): TGTGCCAGTACGACAGGGAGCGAGTTGGGACAGCCCCAGCATTTT.

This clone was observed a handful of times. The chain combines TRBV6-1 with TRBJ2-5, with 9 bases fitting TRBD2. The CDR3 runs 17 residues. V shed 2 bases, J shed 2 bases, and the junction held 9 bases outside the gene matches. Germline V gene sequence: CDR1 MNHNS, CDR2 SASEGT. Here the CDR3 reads CASSELFAGGQQETQYF. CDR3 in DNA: TGTGCCAGCAGTGAACTCTTCGCGGGGGGGCAACAAGAGACCCAGTACTTC.

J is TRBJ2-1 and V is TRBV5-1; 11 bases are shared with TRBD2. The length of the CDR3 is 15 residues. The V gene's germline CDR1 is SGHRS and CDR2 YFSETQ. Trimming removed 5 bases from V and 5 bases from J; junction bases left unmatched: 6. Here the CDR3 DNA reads TGCGCCAGCAGGGAGCTAGCGGGGGGCCACAATGAGCAGTTCTTC. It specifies CASRELAGGHNEQFF.

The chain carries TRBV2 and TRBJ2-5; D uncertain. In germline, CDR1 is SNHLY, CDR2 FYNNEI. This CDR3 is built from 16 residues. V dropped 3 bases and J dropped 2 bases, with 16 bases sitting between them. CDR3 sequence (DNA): TGTGCCAGCAGTGAGTGGGCAGAGCCGTTACAAGAGACCCAGTACTTC. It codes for CASSEWAEPLQETQYF.

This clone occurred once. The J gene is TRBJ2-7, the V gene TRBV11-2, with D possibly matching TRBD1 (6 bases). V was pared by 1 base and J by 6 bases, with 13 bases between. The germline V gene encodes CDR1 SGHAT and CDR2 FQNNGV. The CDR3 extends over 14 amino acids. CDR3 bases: TGTGCCAGCAGCTTAGTACAGGGACCCTCCGAGCAGTACTTC. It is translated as CASSLVQGPSEQYF.